This entry is about one TCR beta chain. J gave up 6 bases and V 4 bases, and 6 bases lay outside the gene matches. This CDR3 comprises 14 residues. CDR1 and CDR2 (germline): SGHRS, YFSETQ. Measured with immunoSEQ multiplex PCR; TCRdb has only the in-frame clones, and not every one. The sample includes roughly 150,000 clones, roughly 87% seen only once; the top ten take around 5%. The data belong to a study of blood T cell repertoires in COVID-19. Study details: Specimens from acute and convalescent COVID-19 originated in the United States, Italy and Spain.

Sequenced: peripheral blood. The TCR sequence derives from a human donor in a cohort sampled during active COVID-19. The genes are TRBV5-1 and TRBJ2-7, with 11 positions matching TRBD1. In DNA, the CDR3 is TGCGCCAGCAGCCCGGACAGGGGGCGAAGCGAGCAGTACTTC. It specifies CASSPDRGRSEQYF.